Below, 28 T cell receptor beta chains from the same sample are listed, as sequenced in a study of CD8 T cells in ankylosing spondylitis. Notes on the study in general: Ankylosing spondylitis blood appeared to carry a characteristic TCR beta motif of seven to nine highly homologous variants.

TCRdb analysed the 5' RACE reads with MiXCR anew, one entry per CDR3 protein. The sample lists about 800,000 distinct CDR3 sequences, about an eighth seen once, with more than 0.5% in the top ten. For these TCRs, the target antigens are not known. Input material: blood, either unsorted or a sorted T cell fraction (not recorded which). All receptors come from a male donor with ankylosing spondylitis.

J is TRBJ2-7 and V is TRBV20-1, with a possible D match to TRBD2 (6 bases). CDR3 length equals 14 residues. Trimming took 8 bases from V and 7 from J, leaving 24 bases between them. The germline gives CDR1 DFQATT, CDR2 SNEGSKA (reference sequence). The DNA for the CDR3 is TGCAGTTGTAGACGGGAGACTGCTTTTGGGGAGCAGTACTTC. It codes for CSCRRETAFGEQYF.

V is TRBV28 and J is TRBJ2-7, with D unresolved. The V and J ends lost 3 bases and 7 bases respectively, with 13 bases between them. CDR1 MDHEN and CDR2 SYDVKM come from the germline V gene. The CDR3 is 13 residues long. The CDR3 nucleotides are TGTGCCAGCAGTTTGGCCCCCTTCTGGGAGCAGTACTTC. Protein product: CASSLAPFWEQYF. Based on the CDR3 plus reference TRBV28 and TRBJ2-7, the full variable domain is DVKVTQSSRYLVKRTGEKVFLECVQDMDHENMFWYRQDPGLGLRLIYFSYDVKMKEKGDIPEGYSVSREKKERFSLILESASTNQTSMYLCASSLAPFWEQYFGPGTRLTVT.

This chain uses TRBV6-1 with TRBJ1-6, with D unresolved. This CDR3 spans 14 amino acids. Deletions cut 5 bases from V and 10 bases from J, with 15 bases between. The germline gives CDR1 MNHNS, CDR2 SASEGT. DNA of the CDR3: TGTGCCAGCAGTCGAGATCCTTTTGCCTCACCCCTCCACTTT. Protein product: CASSRDPFASPLHF.

The table lists this clonotype with a few counts. The V and J genes are TRBV7-6 and TRBJ2-7; the D is unclear. Germline CDR1 is SGHVS and CDR2 is FNYEAQ. The CDR3 runs 14 residues. V was cut by 4 bases and J by 3 bases, with 13 bases left in between. The CDR3: CASSSDGPFYEQYF. CDR3 nucleotide sequence: TGTGCCAGCAGCTCAGACGGACCATTCTACGAGCAGTACTTC.

This clonotype was seen only a few times. The chain couples TRBV29-1 to TRBJ2-5, with 7 bases aligning to TRBD1. Unmatched junction bases numbered 6, after V lost 7 bases and J lost 4 bases. Germline V gene data show CDR1 as SQVTM and CDR2 as ANQGSEA. CDR3 length: 12 residues. The CDR3 nucleotides are TGCAGCGCCAACAGGGGCGCAGAGACCCAGTACTTC. It codes for CSANRGAETQYF. Looking up the rest from reference TRBV29-1 and TRBJ2-5 gives the full variable domain: SAVISQKPSRDICQRGTSLTIQCQVDSQVTMMFWYRQQPGQSLTLIATANQGSEATYESGFVIDKFPISRPNLTFSTLTVSNMSPEDSSIYLCSANRGAETQYFGPGTRLLVL.

On this clonotype itself: At one of its ends the junction is not consistent with the germline gene, which may arise from a read error. The gene calls are TRBV28 and TRBJ2-1; the match to TRBD1 covers 7 bases. Per the germline V gene, CDR1 is MDHEN and CDR2 is SYDVKM. The CDR3 runs 17 residues. The CDR3 DNA is TGTGTCAGCAGTTTCCCTACAGGGGCCCTAACCTACAATGAGCAGTTCTTC. Encoded protein: CVSSFPTGALTYNEQFF.

This clonotype was recorded a few times. The chain links TRBV4-3 to TRBJ2-7; D unclear. The germline gives CDR1 LGHNA, CDR2 YSLEER. This CDR3 is built from 15 residues. Trimming left V 4 bases short and J 2 bases short, with 15 bases between. The CDR3 here is CASSRTLVSAYEQYF. CDR3 nucleotide sequence: TGCGCCAGCAGCCGTACTCTGGTGTCGGCCTACGAGCAGTACTTC.

This clonotype was picked up many times. The chain couples TRBV9 to TRBJ2-7; TRBD1 matches at 12 bases. Germline V gene lookup returns CDR1 SGDLS and CDR2 YYNGEE. V was pared by 1 base and J by 7 bases, with 9 bases of the junction left unmatched. The CDR3 consists of 16 residues. The CDR3 DNA sequence: TGTGCCAGCAGCGTACTCTCGGGACAGGGGGCCGGGGAGCAGTACTTC. Residues: CASSVLSGQGAGEQYF.

This clonotype was picked up a small number of times. The chain recombines TRBV20-1 with TRBJ1-1; D call uncertain. Germline V gene sequence: CDR1 DFQATT, CDR2 SNEGSKA (reference sequence). The CDR3 is made up of 13 amino acids. Trimming shortened V by 2 bases and J by 2 bases, and 9 bases separated the two germline ends. The CDR3: CSARTAGNTEAFF. The CDR3 DNA follows: TGCAGTGCTAGAACAGCTGGCAACACTGAAGCTTTCTTT.

This clonotype was counted a few times. The chain joins TRBV24-1 to TRBJ2-1, with a weak D call TRBD2 (5 bases). Trimming took 9 bases from V and 8 from J, leaving 16 bases between them. This CDR3 is built from 13 residues. The germline V gene encodes CDR1 KGHDR and CDR2 SFDVKD. The DNA of the CDR3 is TGTGCCACCCGTCCATGGGCCGGGGATGAGCAGTTCTTC. Translating gives CATRPWAGDEQFF.

V is TRBV29-1 and J is TRBJ2-5; 10 positions agree with TRBD1. CDR3 length equals 12 residues. Germline-derived CDR1 and CDR2 are SQVTM and ANQGSEA. V was clipped by 6 bases and J by 4 bases; unmatched bases: 2. The CDR3 loop is CSVGDRGETQYF. The DNA for the CDR3 is TGCAGCGTGGGGGACAGGGGAGAGACCCAGTACTTC.

This clonotype was found a few times. The CDR3 nucleotides are TGTGCCAGCAGCAGCGAACAGGTCAAGACGCCTCCGAACACTGAAGCTTTCTTT. Residues: CASSSEQVKTPPNTEAFF. The genes are TRBV21-1 and TRBJ1-1; the D segment call TRBD1 is taken from the table without a DNA check. TRBV21-1 is described as a pseudogene. The CDR3 is 18 residues long.

This clonotype was detected a few times. This sequence joins TRBV5-1 and TRBJ2-6; tentatively, D is TRBD1 (8 bases). The V and J ends lost 4 bases and 9 bases respectively, with 17 bases between them. The CDR3 totals 15 residues. Per germline, CDR1 SGHRS and CDR2 YFSETQ. CDR3 region: CASSADRGGNNVLTF. The DNA for the CDR3 is TGCGCCAGCAGCGCCGACAGGGGAGGGAACAACGTCCTGACTTTC.

The rearrangement joins TRBV27 to TRBJ2-1; D is possibly TRBD1 (5 bases). The CDR3 has 17 residues. The germline V gene has CDR1 MNHEY and CDR2 SMNVEV (reference sequence). V was pared by 6 bases and J by 2 bases, with 20 bases between. The CDR3 loop is CASRGLSLRRTYNEQFF. CDR3 in DNA: TGTGCCAGCAGGGGGCTCTCGCTCCGACGTACCTACAATGAGCAGTTCTTC.

This clonotype was counted at least ten times. This rearrangement joins TRBV6-1 to TRBJ1-3; no clear D. The CDR3 length is 14 residues. Germline V gene data show CDR1 as MNHNS and CDR2 as SASEGT. Trimming pared 8 bases from V and 2 bases from J, leaving 13 bases between. The CDR3 here is CASGRWGTGNTIYF. CDR3 coding DNA: TGTGCCAGCGGAAGGTGGGGAACTGGAAACACCATATATTTT.

This clonotype appeared a few times. The chain couples TRBV5-5 to TRBJ2-7, with 7 bases identical to TRBD1. CDR3 size: 15 residues. The V gene's germline CDR1 is SGHKS and CDR2 YYEKEE (reference sequence). J gave up 0 bases and V 4 bases, and 7 bases lay outside the gene matches. CDR3 sequence: CASSGGQHLSYEQYF. The DNA of the CDR3 is TGTGCCAGCAGCGGGGGACAGCACCTCTCCTACGAGCAGTACTTC.

This clonotype was observed a few times. This chain connects TRBV5-1 to TRBJ1-1; TRBD1 agrees at 9 bases. CDR3 length equals 17 residues. Germline V gene lookup returns CDR1 SGHRS and CDR2 YFSETQ. The junction had 8 bases not matched to a gene; V was cut back by 2 bases and J by 0 bases. The CDR3 DNA reads TGCGCCAGCAGCTTCGGGACAGGGTTTCCTATGAACACTGAAGCTTTCTTT. It yields the protein CASSFGTGFPMNTEAFF.

In this sample, this clonotype turned up a few times. The CDR3 protein is CSGREGGGNEQFF. The CDR3 bases are TGCAGTGGTCGGGAGGGGGGGGGCAATGAGCAGTTCTTC. The genes are TRBV20-1 and TRBJ2-1; TRBD2 matches at 8 bases. CDR1 and CDR2 from the germline V gene are DFQATT and SNEGSKA (reference sequence). CDR3 length: 13 amino acids. Germline trimming cut 7 bases from V and 6 bases from J; bases unmatched to any gene: 8.

This clonotype was recorded at least ten times. This chain uses TRBV20-1 with TRBJ1-1, with D possibly being TRBD1 (6 bases). The length of the CDR3 is 14 residues. Trimming shortened V by 2 bases and J by 5 bases, and 15 bases separated the two germline ends. Germline-derived CDR1 and CDR2 are DFQATT and SNEGSKA (reference sequence). CDR3: CSARLTGQGTEAFF. CDR3 coding DNA: TGCAGTGCTAGACTGACAGGTCAGGGGACTGAAGCTTTCTTT.

V gene TRBV4-1 combines with J gene TRBJ1-2; D perhaps matches TRBD1 (6 bases). Germline V lookup: CDR1 MGHRA, CDR2 YSYEKL. V lost 4 bases to trimming and J lost 5 bases, with 17 bases between them. The length of the CDR3 is 15 residues. The CDR3 sequence is CASSPRGAMGYGYTF. Written as DNA, the CDR3 is TGCGCCAGCAGCCCGAGGGGGGCGATGGGGTATGGCTACACCTTC.

This clonotype was observed a handful of times. This sequence joins TRBV15 and TRBJ2-5, with a possible D match to TRBD2 (6 bases). The CDR3 extends over 16 amino acids. The V gene lost 3 bases and the J gene lost 5 bases, with 19 bases spanning the gap. CDR1 and CDR2 from the germline V gene are LNHNV and YYDKDF (reference sequence). DNA of the CDR3: TGTGCCACCAGCAGCGGGGGACTCCGGCAACAGGAGACCCAGTACTTC. Amino acid sequence: CATSSGGLRQQETQYF.

This clonotype appeared a few times. The chain carries TRBV7-9 and TRBJ1-2; the D gene is possibly TRBD1 (5 bases). V lost 0 bases and J lost 4, with 9 bases in between. From germline, CDR1 is SEHNR and CDR2 FQNEAQ (reference sequence). The CDR3 runs to 14 residues. CDR3 in amino acids: CASSLAGGFYGYTF. CDR3 nucleotide sequence: TGTGCCAGCAGCTTAGCGGGGGGGTTCTATGGCTACACCTTC.

This clonotype has just a few counts. This chain uses TRBV3-1 with TRBJ2-5; D gene uncertain. The germline CDR1 and CDR2 sequences are LGHDT and YNNKEL (reference sequence). The V end was cut by 0 bases, the J end by 5 bases, with 13 bases between. The length of the CDR3 is 15 residues. In DNA, the CDR3 is TGTGCCAGCAGCCAAGAAGTTCGGGTCTGGGAGACCCAGTACTTC. Its translation: CASSQEVRVWETQYF.

The V call is TRBV9, the J call TRBJ2-1; 13 nucleotides agree with TRBD2. The trim removed 0 bases at V and 9 bases at J, leaving 6 bases unmatched. The CDR3 length is 16 residues. The germline CDR1 and CDR2 sequences are SGDLS and YYNGEE. The CDR3 DNA is TGTGCCAGCAGCGTAGGGGGGACTAGCGGGACGCGTGAGCAGTTCTTC. Its translation: CASSVGGTSGTREQFF.

V and J are TRBV25-1 and TRBJ2-7; 9 positions match TRBD2. J was trimmed by 2 bases and V by 3 bases; bases with no gene match: 8. This CDR3 contains 16 residues. Germline V gene data show CDR1 as MGHDK and CDR2 as SYGVNS. The CDR3 reads CASSDQRAGGPYEQYF. In DNA form, the CDR3 reads TGTGCCAGCAGTGACCAGAGAGCGGGAGGACCCTACGAGCAGTACTTC.

Remarks on this clonotype: One junction end disagrees with the germline gene, perhaps due to a read error. The CDR3, as DNA: TGCACCAGCAGCCGGACCGGGACAGGGCTTTACGAGCAGTACTTC. Encoded protein: CTSSRTGTGLYEQYF. This rearrangement joins TRBV5-1 to TRBJ2-7; 9 bases match TRBD1. This CDR3 is built from 15 residues. Germline-derived CDR1 and CDR2 are SGHRS and YFSETQ.

The chain employs TRBV12-3 or TRBV12-4 and TRBJ2-1; D may be TRBD2 (6 bases). Trimming cost V 6 bases and J 6 bases, with 18 bases left between them. This CDR3 has 15 residues. The CDR3 DNA sequence: TGTGCCAGCAGCTTTAGCGGAGGATCCCTCAATGAGCAGTTCTTC. This translates into CASSFSGGSLNEQFF.

This clonotype has ten or more counts. The rearrangement uses TRBV20-1 and TRBJ2-2; D may be TRBD1 or TRBD2 (5 bases each). The V end was cut by 6 bases, the J end by 5 bases, with 10 bases between. Germline loops: CDR1 DFQATT, CDR2 SNEGSKA (reference sequence). CDR3 length equals 12 residues. The CDR3 DNA sequence: TGCAGTGCCCCCGAGGGGACCGGGGAGCTGTTTTTT. Translated, it gives CSAPEGTGELFF.